The 29 T cell receptor beta chains below were found in one sample sequenced in a study of blood T cells in healthy people across ages. Primed by a sample-barcoded 5' primer and a J-beta primer mix, a second PCR proceeded for 7 to 11 cycles. TCRdb reprocessed the 5' RACE reads with MiXCR, giving one entry per CDR3 protein. The top ten clones hold 28% of a sample with 650,000 to 900,000 distinct CDR3 sequences, 55% to 65% of them seen once. The sample taken for sequencing was blood. The source of these receptors is a man aged 30-40 years in good health.

For this clonotype: A much larger clone differs from this one at a single base, so this may be a read error. The gene calls are TRBV7-9 and TRBJ2-7; D could derive from TRBD1 or TRBD2 (5 bases each). V shed 7 bases and J shed 12 bases, with 19 bases lying between them. The CDR3 sequence is 12 residues long. CDR1 SEHNR and CDR2 FQNEAQ come from the germline V gene (reference sequence). CDR3 sequence (DNA): TGTGCCAGCAACGGCGAGGGGCAGACCCGGTACTTC. Its protein product is CASNGEGQTRYF. The full variable domain, in which reference TRBV7-9 and TRBJ2-7 provide the parts outside the CDR3, is DTGVSQNPRHKITKRGQNVTFRCDPISEHNRLYWYRQTLGQGPEFLTYFQNEAQLEKSRLLSDRFSAERPKGSFSTLEIQRTEQGDSAMYLCASNGEGQTRYFGPGTRLTVT.

The chain carries TRBV6-2 or TRBV6-3 and TRBJ2-1; D is uncertain. The CDR3 is made up of 15 amino acids. V lost 1 base and J 6 bases, leaving 13 bases between the germline ends. Germline V gene lookup returns CDR1 MNHEY and CDR2 SVGEGT. CDR3 coding DNA: TGTGCCAGCAGTTACTATGGCGGTTCACGCAATGAGCAGTTCTTC. It yields the protein CASSYYGGSRNEQFF.

The gene calls are TRBV7-9 and TRBJ1-2; TRBD1 might be the D (6 bases). V lost 7 bases and J lost 4, with 10 bases in between. Per the germline V gene, CDR1 is SEHNR and CDR2 is FQNEAQ (reference sequence). CDR3 length: 12 residues. CDR3 residues: CASIEDSYGYTF. DNA of the CDR3: TGTGCCAGCATAGAGGACAGCTATGGCTACACCTTC.

This clonotype was counted between two and nine times. This chain joins TRBV12-3 or TRBV12-4 and TRBJ2-3; tentatively, D is TRBD2 (5 bases). CDR3 length: 17 amino acids. V lost 5 bases and J 1 base, leaving 19 bases between the germline ends. The CDR3 nucleotides read TGTGCCAGCAGTGACGAACCGGGGAGCACTGGCACAGATACGCAGTATTTT. Residues: CASSDEPGSTGTDTQYF.

V gene TRBV20-1 combines with J gene TRBJ2-5; possible D gene TRBD1, 6 bases. The DNA end favors TRBJ2-7, so the J call may be wrong. In germline, CDR1 is DFQATT, CDR2 SNEGSKA (reference sequence). The CDR3 totals 12 residues. Written as DNA, the CDR3 is TGCAGTGCCCCAGGGGTAGGGGGCGAGCAGTACTTC. Protein product: CSAPGVGGEQYF.

V and J are TRBV10-3 and TRBJ1-6; D not resolved. CDR3 length equals 15 residues. The germline CDR1 and CDR2 sequences are ENHRY and SYGVKD. V was pared by 4 bases and J by 7 bases, with 14 bases between. The CDR3 bases are TGTGCCATCAGTGTTGCAGGTTCAAGGAATTCACCCCTCCACTTT. It translates to CAISVAGSRNSPLHF.

This chain joins TRBV29-1 and TRBJ1-4; no reliable D call. The V gene lost 3 bases and the J gene lost 5 bases, with 13 bases spanning the gap. Germline V CDR1 and CDR2: SQVTM, ANQGSEA. The CDR3 runs 14 residues. The CDR3 DNA reads as TGCAGCGTTGATAAGTCCGGGAGCAATGAAAAACTGTTTTTT. Amino acid sequence: CSVDKSGSNEKLFF.

The CDR3 loop reads CASSLRQQETQYF. The CDR3 DNA reads TGTGCCAGCAGCTTACGTCAACAAGAGACCCAGTACTTC. This chain joins TRBV7-9 and TRBJ2-4, with no clear D. With the DNA end fitting TRBJ2-5 better, the J assignment may be wrong. Germline V CDR1 and CDR2: SEHNR, FQNEAQ (reference sequence). This CDR3 has 13 amino acids.

This chain uses TRBV4-2 with TRBJ1-2; D unclear. V shed 2 bases and J shed 8 bases, with 9 bases lying between them. Germline lookup yields CDR1 LGHNA and CDR2 YNFKEQ. There are 12 residues in the CDR3. The CDR3 sequence is CASSQRMDGYTF. In DNA form, the CDR3 reads TGTGCCAGCAGCCAAAGAATGGACGGCTACACCTTC.

The rearrangement uses TRBV9 and TRBJ2-5; 13 bases line up with TRBD2. This CDR3 region has 16 residues. Germline-derived CDR1 and CDR2 are SGDLS and YYNGEE. The V gene end was trimmed by 4 bases and the J gene end by 5 bases; junction bases not matched to a gene: 8. The CDR3 DNA sequence: TGTGCCAGCAGCATCTTACTAGCGGGGGGGCGGGAGACCCAGTACTTC. The encoded protein is CASSILLAGGRETQYF.

This sequence joins TRBV25-1 and TRBJ1-6, with a tentative D call TRBD1 (5 bases). The CDR3 extends over 16 amino acids. CDR1 MGHDK and CDR2 SYGVNS come from the germline V gene. V dropped 0 bases and J dropped 6 bases, with 12 bases sitting between them. CDR3 sequence reads: CASSEYTAGRNSPLHF. The DNA for the CDR3 is TGTGCCAGCAGTGAATATACCGCGGGGCGTAATTCACCCCTCCACTTT.

The chain couples TRBV4-2 to TRBJ1-2; D uncertain. V dropped 0 bases and J dropped 6 bases, with 8 bases sitting between them. In germline, CDR1 is LGHNA, CDR2 YNFKEQ. This CDR3 comprises 13 residues. The CDR3 coding sequence is TGTGCCAGCAGCCAAGATAGGCTAGATGGCTACACCTTC. Translation gives CASSQDRLDGYTF.

The chain combines TRBV6-2 or TRBV6-3 with TRBJ2-5; 10 bases match TRBD2. Germline CDR1 and CDR2: MNHEY and SVGEGT. The CDR3 extends over 16 amino acids. With 2 bases clipped from V and 0 bases from J, the junction kept 3 bases outside the gene matches. The CDR3 sequence: CASSYPLAGDQETQYF. In DNA form, the CDR3 reads TGTGCCAGCAGTTACCCCCTAGCGGGGGACCAAGAGACCCAGTACTTC.

The V gene is TRBV5-1, the J gene TRBJ2-7, with D unresolved. In germline, CDR1 is SGHRS, CDR2 YFSETQ. Trimming shortened V by 1 base and J by 1 base, and 12 bases separated the two germline ends. The CDR3 contains 15 residues. CDR3 in amino acids: CASSLSPGVSYEQYF. DNA of the CDR3: TGCGCCAGCAGCTTGAGTCCGGGTGTATCCTACGAGCAGTACTTC.

The chain links TRBV20-1 to TRBJ1-4; possibly TRBD1 for D (6 bases). With 5 bases removed from V and 0 bases from J, the gap between germline ends came to 13 bases. Germline V gene data show CDR1 as DFQATT and CDR2 as SNEGSKA (reference sequence). This CDR3 contains 15 residues. The CDR3 region has the DNA TGCAGTGCTGATAAAGGACAGTCAACTAATGAAAAACTGTTTTTT. This translates into CSADKGQSTNEKLFF.

With respect to this clonotype: The junction shows a germline mismatch at one end, possibly a read error. The chain links TRBV28 to TRBJ2-7; perhaps D is TRBD1 or TRBD2 (5 bases each). The CDR3 has 16 amino acids. Per germline, CDR1 MDHEN and CDR2 SYDVKM. The CDR3 spells CASINSGTASSYEQNF. Written as DNA, the CDR3 is TGTGCCAGCATAAACTCCGGGACGGCGAGCTCCTACGAGCAGAACTTC.

This clonotype was seen a handful of times. The chain has TRBV6-5 and TRBJ2-1, with 11 bases lining up with TRBD2. J gave up 7 bases and V 2 bases, and 7 bases lay outside the gene matches. The CDR3 runs 16 residues. CDR1 and CDR2 (germline): MNHEY, SVGAGI. The CDR3 protein is CASSYVGSGGANEQFF. The CDR3 DNA reads TGTGCCAGCAGTTACGTCGGTAGCGGGGGGGCGAATGAGCAGTTCTTC.

With regard to this clonotype: This may be a read error: a much more frequent sequence differs by one nucleotide. V and J are TRBV6-5 and TRBJ2-1; 7 bases line up with TRBD2. Germline trimming cut 6 bases from V and 5 bases from J; bases unmatched to any gene: 1. The CDR3 extends over 12 amino acids. Germline V CDR1 and CDR2: MNHEY, SVGAGI. This CDR3 is CASSRGDNEQFF. The CDR3 coding sequence is TGTGCCAGCAGCCGGGGGGACAATGAGCAGTTCTTC.

This clonotype was seen a few times. This sequence joins TRBV7-2 and TRBJ2-1; tentative D call: TRBD2 (5 bases). The germline CDR1 and CDR2 sequences are SGHTA and FQGNSA. There are 14 residues in the CDR3. With 5 bases removed from V and 4 bases from J, the gap between germline ends came to 12 bases. In DNA, the CDR3 is TGTGCCAGCAGCCGATGGACGGGATACAATGAGCAGTTCTTC. Translation: CASSRWTGYNEQFF.

The chain uses TRBV7-8 and TRBJ2-7; 8 nucleotides match TRBD1. This CDR3 contains 15 residues. In germline, CDR1 is SGHVS, CDR2 FQNEAQ. The V segment lost 1 base and the J segment 3 bases; nucleotides outside the gene matches: 5. CDR3 region: CASSLDGTGVYEQYF. The CDR3 nucleotides read TGTGCCAGCAGCTTAGACGGGACAGGAGTCTACGAGCAGTACTTC.

This sequence joins TRBV28 and TRBJ2-7; 9 nucleotides align to TRBD2. Germline V lookup: CDR1 MDHEN, CDR2 SYDVKM. CDR3 length: 15 amino acids. With 4 bases clipped from V and 3 bases from J, the junction kept 7 bases outside the gene matches. CDR3 coding DNA: TGTGCCAGCAGTTCTTGGACTAGCGTTGTCTACGAGCAGTACTTC. This translates into CASSSWTSVVYEQYF. Full variable domain (outside the CDR3, taken from reference TRBV28 and TRBJ2-7): DVKVTQSSRYLVKRTGEKVFLECVQDMDHENMFWYRQDPGLGLRLIYFSYDVKMKEKGDIPEGYSVSREKKERFSLILESASTNQTSMYLCASSSWTSVVYEQYFGPGTRLTVT.

This rearrangement joins TRBV7-9 to TRBJ2-7; 7 bases fit TRBD2. Trimming took 6 bases from V and 7 from J; bases not matched to a gene: 12. CDR3 length equals 14 residues. Germline V gives CDR1 SEHNR, CDR2 FQNEAQ (reference sequence). The CDR3 reads CASSPPGGLNEQYF. CDR3 DNA: TGTGCCAGCAGTCCCCCGGGGGGTTTGAATGAGCAGTACTTC.

V and J are TRBV4-3 and TRBJ2-5; D is undetermined. Germline loops: CDR1 LGHNA, CDR2 YSLEER. The CDR3 is made up of 15 amino acids. V was clipped by 0 bases and J by 1 base, with 9 bases between them. The CDR3 protein is CASSQEVYTQETQYF. The CDR3 region has the DNA TGCGCCAGCAGCCAAGAAGTGTACACCCAAGAGACCCAGTACTTC.

This clonotype was counted between two and nine times. V gene TRBV7-2 combines with J gene TRBJ2-3; a possible D gene is TRBD1 (6 bases). CDR1 and CDR2 from the germline V gene are SGHTA and FQGNSA. V gave up 3 bases and J gave up 2 bases, with 18 bases separating them. This CDR3 region has 17 residues. The chain's CDR3 is CASSLLRQALLTDTQYF. The DNA of the CDR3 is TGTGCCAGCAGCTTGCTCCGACAGGCGCTCCTCACAGATACGCAGTATTTT.

The sample holds a few counts of this clonotype. V gene TRBV20-1 combines with J gene TRBJ2-4; the D gene is possibly TRBD1 (5 bases). The germline V and J ends were trimmed by 5 bases and 9 bases, with 11 bases remaining between them. The CDR3 is made up of 11 amino acids. Germline lookup yields CDR1 DFQATT and CDR2 SNEGSKA (reference sequence). The CDR3 DNA reads as TGCAGTGCTCAAGGGGCCGGCATTCAGTACTTC. Translation gives CSAQGAGIQYF.

The chain uses TRBV4-3 and TRBJ1-2; no clear D. The CDR3 consists of 14 residues. Germline V gene lookup returns CDR1 LGHNA and CDR2 YSLEER. The V gene lost 1 base and the J gene lost 7 bases, with 13 bases spanning the gap. CDR3 sequence reads: CASSQGRAKSGYTF. The CDR3 DNA reads as TGCGCCAGCAGCCAAGGAAGGGCAAAGAGTGGCTACACCTTC.

Only a few counts were recorded for this clonotype. This chain joins TRBV10-3 and TRBJ2-6, with D tentatively TRBD1 (5 bases). Between the trimmed V and J ends, which lost 2 bases and 3 bases, there was a span of 8 bases. Looked up from germline, CDR1 is ENHRY and CDR2 is SYGVKD. This CDR3 is 15 amino acids long. CDR3 sequence (DNA): TGTGCCATCAGTGAGAGGGGCTTTGGGGCCAACGTCCTGACTTTC. This gives the protein CAISERGFGANVLTF.

This clonotype appeared a few times. The rearrangement joins TRBV20-1 to TRBJ1-1, with D perhaps matching TRBD1 (6 bases). The CDR3 has 13 amino acids. V lost 3 bases to trimming and J lost 2 bases, with 10 bases between them. Per germline, CDR1 DFQATT and CDR2 SNEGSKA (reference sequence). Here the CDR3 DNA reads TGCAGTGCTAGCAGGGGTGGAAACACTGAAGCTTTCTTT. Translated: CSASRGGNTEAFF.

This chain links TRBV7-9 with TRBJ2-7; D perhaps matches TRBD1 (7 bases). V dropped 4 bases and J dropped 1 base, with 14 bases sitting between them. The CDR3 covers 15 residues. The germline gives CDR1 SEHNR, CDR2 FQNEAQ (reference sequence). In DNA form, the CDR3 reads TGTGCCAGCAGCTCACCGGCGGGACAGTCCTACGAGCAGTACTTC. It encodes CASSSPAGQSYEQYF.